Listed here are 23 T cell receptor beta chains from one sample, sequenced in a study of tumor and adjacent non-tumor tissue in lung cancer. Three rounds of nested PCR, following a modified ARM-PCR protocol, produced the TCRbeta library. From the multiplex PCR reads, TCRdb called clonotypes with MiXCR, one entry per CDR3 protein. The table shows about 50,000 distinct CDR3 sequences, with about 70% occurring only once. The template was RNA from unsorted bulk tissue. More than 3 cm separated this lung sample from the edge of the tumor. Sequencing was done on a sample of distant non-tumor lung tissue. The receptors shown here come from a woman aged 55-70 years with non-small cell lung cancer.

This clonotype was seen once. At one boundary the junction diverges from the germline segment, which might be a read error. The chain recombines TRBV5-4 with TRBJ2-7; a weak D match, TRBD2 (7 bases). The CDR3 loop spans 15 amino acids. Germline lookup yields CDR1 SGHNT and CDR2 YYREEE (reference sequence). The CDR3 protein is CASSLTRGGSYERYF. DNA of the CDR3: TGTGCCAGTAGCTTGACTAGGGGGGGGTCCTACGAGCGGTACTTC.

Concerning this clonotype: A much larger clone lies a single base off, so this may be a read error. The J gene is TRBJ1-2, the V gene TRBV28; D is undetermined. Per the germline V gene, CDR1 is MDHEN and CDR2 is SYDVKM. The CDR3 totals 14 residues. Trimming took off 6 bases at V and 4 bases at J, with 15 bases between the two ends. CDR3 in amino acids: CASSTLAGSYGYTF. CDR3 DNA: TGTGCCAGCAGCACCCTAGCGGGCAGCTATGGCTACACCTTC.

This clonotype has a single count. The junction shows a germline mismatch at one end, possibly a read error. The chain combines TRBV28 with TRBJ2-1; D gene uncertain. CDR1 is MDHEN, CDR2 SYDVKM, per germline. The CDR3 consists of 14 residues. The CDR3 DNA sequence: TGTGCAAGTAGCCTTACCGACACCTACAATGAGCAGTTATTC. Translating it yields CASSLTDTYNEQLF.

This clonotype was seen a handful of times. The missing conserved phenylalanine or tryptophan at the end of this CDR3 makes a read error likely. This chain's CDR3 is CASSLTSGGAYYEQYS. The CDR3 coding sequence is TGTGCCAGCAGCTTGACTAGTGGGGGGGCCTACTACGAGCAGTACTCC. The chain employs TRBV11-2 and TRBJ2-7; the D gene is possibly TRBD2 (7 bases). Trimming left V 3 bases short and J 3 bases short, with 18 bases between. Germline lookup yields CDR1 SGHAT and CDR2 FQNNGV. The CDR3 runs to 16 residues.

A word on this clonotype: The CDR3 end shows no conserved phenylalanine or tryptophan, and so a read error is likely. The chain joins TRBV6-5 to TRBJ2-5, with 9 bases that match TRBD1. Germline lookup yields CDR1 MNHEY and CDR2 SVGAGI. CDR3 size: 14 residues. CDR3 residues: CACSQTGGQKTQYS. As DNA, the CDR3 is TGCGCCTGCAGTCAGACAGGGGGTCAAAAGACCCAGTACTCC.

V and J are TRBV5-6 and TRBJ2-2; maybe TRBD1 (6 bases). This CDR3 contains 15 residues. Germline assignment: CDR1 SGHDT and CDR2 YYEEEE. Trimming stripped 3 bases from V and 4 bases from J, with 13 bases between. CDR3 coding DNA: TGTGCCAGCAGCTCTTTAGGACAGTGCACCGGGGAGCTGTTTTTT. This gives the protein CASSSLGQCTGELFF.

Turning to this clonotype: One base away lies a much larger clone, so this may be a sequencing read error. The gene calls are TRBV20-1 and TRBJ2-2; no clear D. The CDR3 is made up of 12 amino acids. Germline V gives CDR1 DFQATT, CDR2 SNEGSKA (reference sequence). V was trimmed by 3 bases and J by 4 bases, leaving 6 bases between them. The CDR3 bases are TGCAGTGCTAGGGGCTCCACCGGGGAGCTGTTTTTT. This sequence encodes CSARGSTGELFF.

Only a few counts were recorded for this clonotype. DNA for the CDR3: TGTGCCAGCAGCTTAGCGCTGAGGGGGGGCGATGAGCAGTTCTTC. Amino acids: CASSLALRGGDEQFF. The chain combines TRBV7-2 with TRBJ2-1, with D perhaps matching TRBD2 (7 bases). CDR1 SGHTA and CDR2 FQGNSA come from the germline V gene. The length of the CDR3 is 15 residues. V was shortened by 0 bases and J by 8 bases, with 14 bases between the two germline ends. The whole variable domain, filled in from reference TRBV7-2 and TRBJ2-1, reads GAGVSQSPSNKVTEKGKDVELRCDPISGHTALYWYRQSLGQGLEFLIYFQGNSAPDKSGLPSDRFSAERTGGSVSTLTIQRTQQEDSAVYLCASSLALRGGDEQFFGPGTRLTVL.

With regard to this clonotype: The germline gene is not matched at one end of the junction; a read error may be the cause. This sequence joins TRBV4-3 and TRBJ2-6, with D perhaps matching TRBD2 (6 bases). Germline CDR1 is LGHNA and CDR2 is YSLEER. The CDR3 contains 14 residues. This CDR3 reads CASSQERGAYVLTF. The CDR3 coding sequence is TGCGCCAGCAGCCAGGAACGCGGGGCCTACGTCCTGACTTTC.

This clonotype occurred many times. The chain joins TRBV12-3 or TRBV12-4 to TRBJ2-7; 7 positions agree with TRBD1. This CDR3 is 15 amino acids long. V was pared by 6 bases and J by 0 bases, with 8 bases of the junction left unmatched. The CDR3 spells CASSPPNRGSYEQYF. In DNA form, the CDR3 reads TGTGCCAGCAGCCCGCCGAACAGGGGCTCCTACGAGCAGTACTTC.

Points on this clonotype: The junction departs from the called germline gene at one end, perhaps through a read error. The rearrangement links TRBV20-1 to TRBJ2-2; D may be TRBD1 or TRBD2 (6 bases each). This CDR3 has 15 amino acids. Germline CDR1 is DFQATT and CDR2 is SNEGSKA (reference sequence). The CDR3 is CSTRATGRDIGELFF. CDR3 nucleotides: TGCAGTACTAGAGCCACAGGGCGGGACATCGGGGAGCTGTTTTTT.

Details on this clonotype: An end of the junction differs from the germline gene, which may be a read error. This chain's CDR3 is CASSTTGGPGVTQHF. The DNA for the CDR3 is TGTGCCAGCAGTACGACAGGGGGCCCTGGGGTGACCCAGCACTTC. The chain links TRBV6-5 to TRBJ2-5, with TRBD1 matching over 10 bases. This CDR3 contains 15 residues. The germline CDR1 and CDR2 sequences are MNHEY and SVGAGI.

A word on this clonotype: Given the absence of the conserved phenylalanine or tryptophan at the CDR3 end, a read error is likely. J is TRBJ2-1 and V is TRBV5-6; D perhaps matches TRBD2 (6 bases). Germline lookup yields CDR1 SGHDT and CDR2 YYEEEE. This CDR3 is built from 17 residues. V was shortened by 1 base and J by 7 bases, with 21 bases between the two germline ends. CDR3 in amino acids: CASSLLSSGRAWNEQFV. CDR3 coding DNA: TGTGCCAGCAGCTTGTTATCCAGCGGGCGGGCGTGGAATGAGCAGTTCGTT.

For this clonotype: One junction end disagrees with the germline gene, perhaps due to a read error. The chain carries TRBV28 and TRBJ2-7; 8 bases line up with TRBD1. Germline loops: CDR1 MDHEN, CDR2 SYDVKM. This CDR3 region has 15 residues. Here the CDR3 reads CARSLLGQGNYEQYF. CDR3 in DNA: TGTGCCAGGAGTCTACTCGGACAGGGCAACTACGAGCAGTATTTC.

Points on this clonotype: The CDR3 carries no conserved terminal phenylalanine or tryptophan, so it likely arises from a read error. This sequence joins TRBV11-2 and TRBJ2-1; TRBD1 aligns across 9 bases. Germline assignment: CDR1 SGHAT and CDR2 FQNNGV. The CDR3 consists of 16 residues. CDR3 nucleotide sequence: TGTACCAGTAGCACCCACAGGGGGCTAGAACGCAATGAGCAGTTCCTC. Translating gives CTSSTHRGLERNEQFL.

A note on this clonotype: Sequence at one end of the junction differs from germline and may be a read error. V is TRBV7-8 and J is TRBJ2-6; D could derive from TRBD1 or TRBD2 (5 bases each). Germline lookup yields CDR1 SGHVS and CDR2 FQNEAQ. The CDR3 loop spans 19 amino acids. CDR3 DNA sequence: TGTGCCAGCAGCAGGGGTGCCGGCGGAAGATTATCCGGGGCCGACGTCCTGACTTTC. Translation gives CASSRGAGGRLSGADVLTF.

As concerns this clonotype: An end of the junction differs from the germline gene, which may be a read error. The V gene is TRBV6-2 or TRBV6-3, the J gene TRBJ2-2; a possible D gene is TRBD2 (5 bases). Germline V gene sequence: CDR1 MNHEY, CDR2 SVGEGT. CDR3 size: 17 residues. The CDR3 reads CASSYIQQMANTGKLFF. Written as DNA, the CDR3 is TGTGCCAGTAGTTACATCCAACAGATGGCCAACACCGGGAAGCTGTTTTTT.

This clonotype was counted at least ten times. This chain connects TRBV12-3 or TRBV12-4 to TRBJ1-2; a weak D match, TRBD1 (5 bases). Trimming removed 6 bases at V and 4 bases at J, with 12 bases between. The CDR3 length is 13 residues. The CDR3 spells CASSPAGGYGYTF. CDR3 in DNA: TGTGCCAGCAGCCCTGCGGGGGGCTATGGCTACACCTTC.

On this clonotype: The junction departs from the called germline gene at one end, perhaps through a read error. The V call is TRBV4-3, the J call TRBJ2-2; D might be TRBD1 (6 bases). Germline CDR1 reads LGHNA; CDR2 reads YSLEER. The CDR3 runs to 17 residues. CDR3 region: CASSQEGCQGFTGELFF. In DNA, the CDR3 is TGCGCCAGCAGTCAAGAAGGGTGCCAGGGGTTTACCGGGGAGCTGTTTTTT.

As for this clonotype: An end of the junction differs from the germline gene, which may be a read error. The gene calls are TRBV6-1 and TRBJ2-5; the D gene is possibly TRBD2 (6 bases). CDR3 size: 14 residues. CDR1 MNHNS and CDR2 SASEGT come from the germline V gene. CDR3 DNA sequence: TGTGCCAGCAGTATGGGACTGTGGGGAGAGACCCAGTATTTC. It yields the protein CASSMGLWGETQYF.

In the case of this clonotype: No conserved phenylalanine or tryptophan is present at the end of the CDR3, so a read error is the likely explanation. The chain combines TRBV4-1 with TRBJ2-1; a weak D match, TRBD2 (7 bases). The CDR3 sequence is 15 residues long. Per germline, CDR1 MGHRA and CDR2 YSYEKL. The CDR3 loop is CASSERGGLVNEQFS. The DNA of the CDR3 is TGTGCCAGCTCCGAGAGGGGGGGACTGGTAAATGAGCAGTTCTCC.

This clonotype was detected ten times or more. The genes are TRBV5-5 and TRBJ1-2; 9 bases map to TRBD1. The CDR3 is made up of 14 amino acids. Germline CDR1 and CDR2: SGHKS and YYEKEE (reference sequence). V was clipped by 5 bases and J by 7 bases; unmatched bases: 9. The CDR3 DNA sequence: TGTGCCAGCAGACCCTGGGGACAGGGCGGTGGCTACACCTTC. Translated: CASRPWGQGGGYTF.

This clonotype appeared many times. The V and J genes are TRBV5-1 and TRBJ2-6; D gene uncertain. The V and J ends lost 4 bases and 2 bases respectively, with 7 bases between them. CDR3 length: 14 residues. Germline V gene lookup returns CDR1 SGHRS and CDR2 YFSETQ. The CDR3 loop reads CASSQSTGANVLTF. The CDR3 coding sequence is TGCGCCAGCAGCCAATCGACTGGGGCCAACGTCCTGACTTTC.